This T cell receptor (beta chain) was documented in a study of T-cell memory formation after mild COVID-19. Constant-segment primers were used for 5'RACE, and the resulting TCR alpha and TCR beta cDNA libraries carried sample barcodes and UMIs. TCRdb reprocessed the 5' RACE reads with MiXCR, giving one entry per CDR3 protein. The sample yields hundreds of thousands of distinct CDR3 sequences, roughly 18% seen once. V shed 0 bases and J shed 13 bases, with 10 bases lying between them. Germline-derived CDR1 and CDR2 are SGHNT and YYREEE (reference sequence). The CDR3 runs 11 residues. Worth noting for this clonotype: Its antigen is as yet unknown.

Findings and limits, study-wide: Clones shrinking from day 15 to 85 showed even CD4/CD8 mixes; later expanders tilted CD4+.

V gene TRBV5-4 combines with J gene TRBJ1-2; D is unclear. This receptor was obtained from an adult woman who had mild COVID-19 (a few samples of this study predate the infection). Cell type and time point are not known. The sample was PBMCs or a T cell subset sorted from them (not recorded which). The CDR3 sequence is CASSLVADTTF. Here the CDR3 DNA reads TGTGCCAGCAGCTTGGTGGCGGATACCACCTTC.